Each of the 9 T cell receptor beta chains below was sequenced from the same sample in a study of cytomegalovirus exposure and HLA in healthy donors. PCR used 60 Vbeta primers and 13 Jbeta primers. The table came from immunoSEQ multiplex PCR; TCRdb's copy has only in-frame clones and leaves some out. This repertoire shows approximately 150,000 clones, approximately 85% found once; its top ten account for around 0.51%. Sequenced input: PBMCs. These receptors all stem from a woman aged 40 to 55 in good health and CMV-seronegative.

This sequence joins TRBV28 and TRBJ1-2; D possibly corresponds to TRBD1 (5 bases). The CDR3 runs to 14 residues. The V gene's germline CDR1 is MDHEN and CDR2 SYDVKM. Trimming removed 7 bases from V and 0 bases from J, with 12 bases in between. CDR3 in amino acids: CASISGDANYGYTF. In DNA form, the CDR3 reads TGTGCCAGCATCTCGGGGGACGCTAACTATGGCTACACCTTC.

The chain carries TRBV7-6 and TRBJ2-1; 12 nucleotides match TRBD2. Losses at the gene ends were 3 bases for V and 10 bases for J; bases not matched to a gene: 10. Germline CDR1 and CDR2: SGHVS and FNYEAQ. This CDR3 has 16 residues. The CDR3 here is CASSFMLAGGAHEQFF. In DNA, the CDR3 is TGTGCCAGCAGCTTCATGCTAGCGGGAGGGGCACACGAGCAGTTCTTC. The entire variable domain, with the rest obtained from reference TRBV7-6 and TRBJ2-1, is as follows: GAGVSQSPRYKVTKRGQDVALRCDPISGHVSLYWYRQALGQGPEFLTYFNYEAQQDKSGLPNDRFSAERPEGSISTLTIQRTEQRDSAMYRCASSFMLAGGAHEQFFGPGTRLTVL.

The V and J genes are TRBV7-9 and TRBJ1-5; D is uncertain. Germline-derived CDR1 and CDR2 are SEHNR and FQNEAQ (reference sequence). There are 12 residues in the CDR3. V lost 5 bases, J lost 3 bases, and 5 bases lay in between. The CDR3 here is CASSGPNQPQHF. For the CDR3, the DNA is TGTGCCAGCAGCGGGCCCAATCAGCCCCAGCATTTT.

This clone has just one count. The CDR3 bases are TGCGCCAGCAGCTCGGGCCATTTCCGGGGGGCCGCAGAGCAATACTCTGGGGCCAACGTCCTGACTTTC. Its translation is CASSSGHFRGAAEQYSGANVLTF. This chain joins TRBV5-1 and TRBJ2-6, with a possible D match to TRBD2 (7 bases). Germline CDR1 is SGHRS and CDR2 is YFSETQ. Trimming pared 3 bases from V and 0 bases from J, leaving 31 bases between. The CDR3 consists of 23 residues.

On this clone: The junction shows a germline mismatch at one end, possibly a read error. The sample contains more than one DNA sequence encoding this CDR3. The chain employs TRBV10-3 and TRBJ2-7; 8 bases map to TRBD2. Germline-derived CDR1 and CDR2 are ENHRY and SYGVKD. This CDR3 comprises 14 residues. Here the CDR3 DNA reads TGCGCCATCCGGTCGAGCGGGAGTAGGGACGAGCAGTACTTC. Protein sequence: CAIRSSGSRDEQYF.

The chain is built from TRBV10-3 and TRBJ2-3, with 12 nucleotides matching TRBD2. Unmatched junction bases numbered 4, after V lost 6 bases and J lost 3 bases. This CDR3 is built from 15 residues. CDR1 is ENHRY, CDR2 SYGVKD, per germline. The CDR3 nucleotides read TGTGCCATCAGGCTGACTAGCGGGAGTACAGATACGCAGTATTTT. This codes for CAIRLTSGSTDTQYF.

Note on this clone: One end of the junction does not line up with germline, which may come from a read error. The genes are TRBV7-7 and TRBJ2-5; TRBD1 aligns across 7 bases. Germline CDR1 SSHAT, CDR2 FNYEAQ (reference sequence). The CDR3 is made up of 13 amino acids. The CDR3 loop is CASTNDRDGTQYF. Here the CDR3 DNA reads TGTGCTAGCACCAACGACAGGGATGGGACCCAGTACTTC.

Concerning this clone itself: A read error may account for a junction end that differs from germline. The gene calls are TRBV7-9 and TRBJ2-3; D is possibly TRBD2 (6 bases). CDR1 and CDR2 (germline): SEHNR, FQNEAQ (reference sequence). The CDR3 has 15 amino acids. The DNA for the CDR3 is TGTTCCAGCAGCTTTTCCCCGGGGGGCACAGATACGCAGTATTTT. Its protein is CSSSFSPGGTDTQYF.

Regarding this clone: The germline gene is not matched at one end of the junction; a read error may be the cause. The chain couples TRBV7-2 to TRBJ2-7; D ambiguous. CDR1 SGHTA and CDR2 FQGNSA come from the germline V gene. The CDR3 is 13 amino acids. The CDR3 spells CASRLDGSYEQYF. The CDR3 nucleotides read TGTGCCAGCAGATTAGACGGGTCCTACGAGCAGTACTTC.